This is a list of T cell receptor beta chains from one sample in a study of cytomegalovirus exposure and HLA in healthy donors. Libraries were prepared by immunoSEQ multiplex PCR; TCRdb keeps only in-frame clonotypes and omits some of them. The repertoire includes 200,000 or so clones, about 90% of them detected once, and around 3% sits in the top ten. What was sequenced was PBMCs. The origin of the receptors is a woman between 18 and 29 years old in good health and CMV-seronegative. The CDR3 runs from the conserved cysteine through the conserved F or W. Each record gives: clone size, V gene, D gene, J gene, CDR3 protein, CDR3 DNA. The D gene is left open where the match is weak. Expanded clones get a size class; other rows say once, few or many, or leave the size out.

.	TRBV4-1	.	TRBJ2-2	CASSQATDGELFF	TGCGCCAGCAGCCAAGCGACAGACGGGGAGCTGTTTTTT
.	TRBV9	.	TRBJ2-7	CASSVAGTSGDEQYF	TGTGCCAGCAGCGTAGCGGGTACGTCGGGGGACGAGCAGTACTTC
.	TRBV7-2	TRBD2	TRBJ2-1	CASSLMGTSFGQFF	TGTGCCAGCAGCTTAATGGGGACTAGCTTTGGGCAGTTCTTC
.	TRBV4-2	.	TRBJ2-1	CASSQLLALDNEQFF	TGTGCCAGCAGCCAATTACTAGCACTCGACAATGAGCAGTTCTTC
.	TRBV27	.	TRBJ2-3	CASSLFRGPDTQYF	TGTGCCAGCAGTTTATTTAGGGGCCCAGATACGCAGTATTTT
.	TRBV29-1	.	TRBJ1-2	CSVEDGYGGLNGYTF	TGCAGCGTTGAAGATGGGTATGGGGGACTTAATGGCTACACCTTC
.	TRBV7-8	TRBD1	TRBJ2-7	CASSPRDRGYEQYF	TGTGCCAGCAGCCCCCGGGACAGGGGGTACGAGCAGTACTTC
.	TRBV6-6	.	TRBJ2-1	CASSSAGILGNEQFF	TGTGCCAGCAGTTCTGCAGGGATTTTAGGCAATGAGCAGTTCTTC
.	TRBV4-3	TRBD1	TRBJ1-2	CASSLTAADRGRGYTF	TGCGCCAGCAGCCTCACGGCGGCGGACAGGGGTAGGGGCTACACCTTC
.	TRBV7-2	.	TRBJ2-7	CASSSASSYEQYF	TGTGCCAGCAGTTCAGCTAGCTCCTACGAGCAGTACTTC
.	TRBV6-1	.	TRBJ1-2	CASSRTSSNYGYTF	TGTGCCAGCAGTCGGACAAGCTCGAACTATGGCTACACCTTC
once	TRBV28	.	TRBJ2-3	CASSYSGSTDTQYF	TGTGCCAGCAGCTACAGCGGGAGCACAGATACGCAGTATTTT
.	TRBV27	.	TRBJ1-1	CASSLRGLNTEAFF	TGTGCCAGCAGCCTTAGGGGCCTGAACACTGAAGCTTTCTTT
once	TRBV21-1	.	TRBJ2-7	CASSDGLAYEQYF	TGTGCCAGCAGCGATGGACTAGCCTACGAGCAGTACTTC
many	TRBV2	.	TRBJ2-7	CASNRESNEQYF	TGTGCCAGCAACCGGGAGAGTAACGAGCAGTACTTC
.	TRBV2	.	TRBJ1-1	CASSVGENTEAFF	TGTGCCAGCAGTGTAGGGGAGAACACTGAAGCTTTCTTT
.	TRBV19	TRBD1	TRBJ2-1	CASSYDREWGEQFF	TGTGCCAGTAGTTACGACAGGGAGTGGGGTGAGCAGTTCTTC
.	TRBV6-1	.	TRBJ1-5	CASSDRDSNQPQHF	TGTGCCAGCAGTGACAGGGATAGCAATCAGCCCCAGCATTTT
.	TRBV28	TRBD1	TRBJ1-1	CASSLYPGDREAFF	TGTGCCAGCAGTTTATACCCAGGGGACAGGGAAGCTTTCTTT
.	TRBV2	TRBD2	TRBJ2-5	CASSATSGLETQYF	TGTGCCAGCAGTGCTACTAGCGGCCTAGAGACCCAGTACTTC
once	TRBV19	.	TRBJ1-5	CASQPGSAGNQPQHF	TGTGCCAGTCAACCGGGAAGTGCTGGCAATCAGCCCCAGCATTTT
.	TRBV30	TRBD2	TRBJ2-7	CAWSFSGGSYEQYF	TGTGCCTGGAGTTTTTCGGGGGGATCCTACGAGCAGTACTTC
.	TRBV6-5	TRBD1	TRBJ1-5	CASRGTGASQPQHF	TGTGCCAGCAGGGGTACAGGGGCCAGTCAGCCCCAGCATTTT
.	TRBV5-4	.	TRBJ1-1	CASSFNRDTEAFF	TGTGCCAGCAGCTTCAACAGGGATACTGAAGCTTTCTTT
few	TRBV14	.	TRBJ1-2	CASSQEERYGYTF	TGTGCCAGCAGCCAAGAGGAGCGGTATGGCTACACCTTC
.	TRBV19	TRBD1	TRBJ1-5	CASSVKTGGHNSNQPQHF	TGTGCCAGTAGTGTTAAGACAGGGGGTCACAATAGCAATCAGCCCCAGCATTTT
.	TRBV2	TRBD1	TRBJ2-7	CASSLGQVYEQYF	TGTGCCAGCAGTTTAGGACAGGTGTACGAGCAGTACTTC
.	TRBV6-5	TRBD2	TRBJ2-7	CASSRLAGGAGEQYF	TGTGCCAGCAGTAGACTAGCGGGAGGAGCAGGCGAGCAGTACTTC
.	TRBV5-1	TRBD1	TRBJ2-7	CASSWGTGLYEQYF	TGCGCCAGCAGCTGGGGGACAGGGTTATACGAGCAGTACTTC
.	TRBV6-1	TRBD2	TRBJ2-7	CASSERASGSDEQYF	TGTGCCAGCAGTGAAAGGGCTAGCGGGAGTGACGAGCAGTACTTC
.	TRBV2	TRBD2	TRBJ2-4	CASSGGLAGARGKNIQYF	TGTGCCAGCAGTGGGGGACTAGCGGGAGCTCGGGGCAAAAACATTCAGTACTTC
many	TRBV5-1	.	TRBJ1-1	CASSPVAGVNTEAFF	TGCGCCAGCAGCCCGGTCGCAGGGGTGAACACTGAAGCTTTCTTT
.	TRBV5-6	.	TRBJ2-5	CASSLAPREETQYF	TGTGCCAGCAGCTTGGCTCCCAGGGAAGAGACCCAGTACTTC
.	TRBV6-5	TRBD2	TRBJ2-1	CASSYAGLDPFF	TGTGCCAGCAGTTACGCCGGACTAGACCCGTTCTTC
.	TRBV7-9	TRBD1	TRBJ2-7	CATEWTGPGEQYF	TGTGCTACGGAATGGACAGGGCCCGGCGAGCAGTACTTC
.	TRBV27	.	TRBJ1-1	CASSPMDSDTEAFF	TGTGCCAGCAGTCCGATGGACAGCGACACTGAAGCTTTCTTT
.	TRBV28	.	TRBJ1-2	CASSLGTGLYGYTF	TGTGCCAGCAGTTTAGGTACAGGCCTCTATGGCTACACCTTC
.	TRBV4-2	TRBD2	TRBJ2-5	CASSPLSGSLETQYF	TGTGCCAGCAGCCCTCTTAGCGGGAGTCTGGAGACCCAGTACTTC
.	TRBV9	.	TRBJ2-5	CASSRGSEETQYF	TGTGCCAGCAGTCGGGGGAGTGAAGAGACCCAGTACTTC
.	TRBV5-1	TRBD2	TRBJ2-5	CASSLDLAEETQYF	TGCGCCAGCAGCTTGGACCTAGCGGAAGAGACCCAGTACTTC
few	TRBV19	TRBD1	TRBJ2-6	CASTTGAISGANVLTF	TGTGCCAGTACAACAGGGGCCATCTCTGGGGCCAACGTCCTGACTTTC
.	TRBV19	TRBD1	TRBJ1-2	CASSRDRARAFGYTF	TGTGCCAGTAGTAGGGACAGGGCGCGCGCCTTTGGCTACACCTTC
.	TRBV6-5	TRBD2	TRBJ2-7	CASSYSGLGFYEQYF	TGTGCCAGCAGTTACTCGGGACTAGGGTTCTACGAGCAGTACTTC
.	TRBV4-1	.	TRBJ2-1	CASSQEGAAEQFF	TGCGCCAGCAGCCAAGAAGGCGCGGCTGAGCAGTTCTTC
.	TRBV29-1	.	TRBJ2-7	CSVQGYEQYF	TGCAGCGTGCAGGGCTACGAGCAGTACTTC
.	TRBV27	TRBD2	TRBJ2-1	CASSGAGGSYNEQFF	TGTGCCAGCAGCGGAGCGGGAGGCTCCTACAATGAGCAGTTCTTC
once	TRBV9	TRBD1	TRBJ1-3	CASSPRDRAAAGNTIYF	TGTGCCAGCAGCCCACGGGACAGGGCGGCTGCGGGAAACACCATATATTTT